This T cell receptor beta chain was profiled in a study of shared clonotypes between healthy human individuals. Regarding the study as a whole: Clonotypes shared by all four donors outscored non-shared clonotypes in generation probability. Specimens sampled were limited to blood, with tissue repertoires likely differing.

Comment on this clone: Its antigen is not known.

Repertoires were generated with immunoSEQ multiplex PCR, while TCRdb's copy carries only in-frame clones and drops some. This table has around 2.5 million clones, 80% to 95% appearing once. Sequencing used naive CD4+ T cells from PBMCs. Sample subset: CD45RA+ positively selected. This clonotype originated in a man younger than 35 in good health. Some clones in this sample may be carry-over from other donors' samples.

The CDR3 reads CASSPHGGQGYEQYF. As DNA, the CDR3 is TGTGCCAGCAGCCCCCACGGGGGACAGGGTTACGAGCAGTACTTC. The chain uses TRBV7-3 and TRBJ2-7; 9 bases agree with TRBD1. CDR1 is SGHTA, CDR2 FQGTGA, per germline. The CDR3 has 15 amino acids. After removal of 5 bases from V and 4 bases from J, the junction contained 9 bases not matched to a gene.